This TCR beta chain was found in a study of Ad26.COV2.S vaccination and SARS-CoV-2 variants. Study-wide context: Enrolled in COV1001, the donor was in the Ad26.COV2.S trial arm, which received the vaccine. Ad26.COV2.S shots went into the muscle once or twice, 56 days apart. Study-level points and caveats: Analytic work on TCR breadth and depth might have understated the full extent of total T cell responses. CD8+ and CD4+ T cells specific for spike reportedly responded with substantial breadth after vaccination.

Method: immunoSEQ multiplex PCR; TCRdb's copy keeps in-frame clones and lacks some. The profile shows about 410,000 clones, roughly nine tenths of them singletons. The germline CDR1 and CDR2 sequences are SGHRS and YFSETQ. CDR3 size: 14 residues. Germline trimming cut 8 bases from V and 7 bases from J; bases unmatched to any gene: 12. Concerning this clone itself: What it binds is not known.

As for treatment: around 19 received Ad26.COV2.S at low or high dose, single or two shots; 5 received placebo; per-sample allocation not given. The study sampled participants on day 63 after the first vaccine or placebo injection. The sample consisted of peripheral blood, taken in a trial of Ad26.COV2.S vaccine versus placebo. The V gene is TRBV5-1, the J gene TRBJ2-3, with 8 bases fitting TRBD1. The source of this sequence is a person aged 18-60 years who received the Ad26.COV2.S COVID-19 vaccine or a placebo. The CDR3 DNA is TGCGCCAGTAACTCCGGGACAGGAGAGAATACGCAGTATTTT. It specifies CASNSGTGENTQYF. The full variable domain, completed using reference TRBV5-1 and TRBJ2-3, is KAGVTQTPRYLIKTRGQQVTLSCSPISGHRSVSWYQQTPGQGLQFLFEYFSETQRNKGNFPGRFSGRQFSNSRSEMNVSTLELGDSALYLCASNSGTGENTQYFGPGTRLTVL.